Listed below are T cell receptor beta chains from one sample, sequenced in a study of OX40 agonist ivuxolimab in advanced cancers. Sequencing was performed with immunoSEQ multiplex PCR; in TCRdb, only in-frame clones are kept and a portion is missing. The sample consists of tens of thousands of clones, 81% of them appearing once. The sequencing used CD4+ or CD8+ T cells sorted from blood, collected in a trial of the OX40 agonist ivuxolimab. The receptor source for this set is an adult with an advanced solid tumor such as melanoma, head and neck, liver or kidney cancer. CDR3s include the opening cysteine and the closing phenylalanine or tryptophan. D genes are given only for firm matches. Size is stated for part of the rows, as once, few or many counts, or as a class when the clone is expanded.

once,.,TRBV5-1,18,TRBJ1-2,CASSLAGDRRHAVYGYTF,TGCGCCAGCAGCTTGGCCGGAGACCGTCGACATGCCGTTTATGGCTACACCTTC
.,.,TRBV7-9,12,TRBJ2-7,CASSIQGYEQYF,TGTGCCAGCAGCATACAGGGCTACGAGCAGTACTTC
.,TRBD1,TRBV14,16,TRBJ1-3,CASSWTGALSGNTIYF,TGTGCCAGCAGCTGGACAGGGGCCCTCTCTGGAAACACCATATATTTT
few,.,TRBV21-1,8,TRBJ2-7,CAIPEQYF,TGTGCCATCCCCGAGCAGTACTTC
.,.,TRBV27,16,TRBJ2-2,CASSFQGSSNTGELFF,TGTGCCAGCAGTTTCCAGGGGTCATCGAACACCGGGGAGCTGTTTTTT
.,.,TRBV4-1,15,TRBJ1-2,CASSQGISQAYGYTF,TGCGCCAGCAGCCAAGGGATAAGTCAGGCCTATGGCTACACCTTC
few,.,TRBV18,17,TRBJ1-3,CASSPVRPVGSGNTIYF,TGTGCCAGCTCACCAGTCCGGCCCGTCGGCTCTGGAAACACCATATATTTT
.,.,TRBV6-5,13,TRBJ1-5,CASKEAFSQPQHF,TGTGCCAGCAAGGAAGCGTTTAGTCAGCCCCAGCATTTT
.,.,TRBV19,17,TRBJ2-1,CASSPGGTSGSYNEQFF,TGTGCCAGTAGTCCCGGGGGGACATCGGGGAGTTACAATGAGCAGTTCTTC
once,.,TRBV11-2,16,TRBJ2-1,CASSSLGGPSYNEQFF,TGTGCCAGCAGCTCCCTCGGGGGGCCCTCCTACAATGAGCAGTTCTTC
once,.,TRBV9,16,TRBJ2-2,CASSLLGGGNTGELFF,TGTGCCAGCAGCCTCCTGGGGGGAGGAAACACCGGGGAGCTGTTTTTT
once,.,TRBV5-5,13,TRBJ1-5,CASSLDTNQPQHF,TGTGCCAGCAGCTTAGATACCAATCAGCCCCAGCATTTT
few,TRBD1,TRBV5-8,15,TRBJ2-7,CASSDGTGGGWEQYF,TGTGCCAGCAGCGACGGGACAGGGGGCGGTTGGGAGCAGTACTTC
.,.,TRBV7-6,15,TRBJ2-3,CASSLEGLYTDTQYF,TGTGCCAGCAGCTTAGAGGGGCTATACACAGATACGCAGTATTTT
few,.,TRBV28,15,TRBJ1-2,CASSLVGRGIYGYTF,TGTGCCAGCAGTTTAGTCGGTAGGGGAATCTATGGCTACACCTTC
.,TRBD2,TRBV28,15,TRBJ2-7,CASTRRLAGGHEQYF,TGTGCCAGCACTCGTCGACTAGCGGGAGGTCACGAGCAGTACTTC
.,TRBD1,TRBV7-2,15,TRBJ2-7,CASTQYRDRGDEQYF,TGTGCCAGCACCCAATACCGGGACAGGGGGGACGAGCAGTACTTC
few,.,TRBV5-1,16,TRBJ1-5,CASSPDSSAGNQPQHF,TGCGCCAGCAGCCCGGACAGTTCAGCAGGGAATCAGCCCCAGCATTTT
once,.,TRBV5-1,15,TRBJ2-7,CASSGRGRSSYEQYF,TGCGCCAGCAGCGGCCGCGGACGATCTTCCTACGAGCAGTACTTC
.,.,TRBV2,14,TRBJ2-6,CASSENRGANVLTF,TGTGCCAGCAGTGAAAATAGGGGGGCCAACGTCCTGACTTTC
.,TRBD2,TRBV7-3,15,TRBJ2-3,CASSPYSGSTDTQYF,TGTGCCAGCAGCCCTTATAGCGGGAGCACAGATACGCAGTATTTT
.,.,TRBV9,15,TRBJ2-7,CASSVGDGRTYEQYF,TGTGCCAGCAGCGTAGGGGATGGCCGCACCTACGAGCAGTACTTC
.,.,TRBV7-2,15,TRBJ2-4,CASSLGGLAKNIQYF,TGTGCCAGCAGCTTAGGCGGACTAGCCAAAAACATTCAGTACTTC
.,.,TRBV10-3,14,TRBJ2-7,CAISSPAENYEQYF,TGTGCCATCAGTTCCCCGGCAGAAAACTACGAGCAGTACTTC
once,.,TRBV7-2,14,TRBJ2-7,CASSGGLSPYEQYF,TGTGCCAGCAGTGGGGGACTCTCACCCTACGAGCAGTACTTC
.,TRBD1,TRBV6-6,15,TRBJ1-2,CASSTVRQGDYGYTF,TGTGCCAGCAGCACTGTTCGACAGGGGGATTATGGCTACACCTTC
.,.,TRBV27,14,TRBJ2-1,CASSLGLPYNEQFF,TGTGCCAGCAGTTTGGGTCTACCCTACAATGAGCAGTTCTTC
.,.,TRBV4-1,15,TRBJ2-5,CASRPLGSGKETQYF,TGCGCCAGCAGACCCCTTGGCTCGGGTAAAGAGACCCAGTACTTC
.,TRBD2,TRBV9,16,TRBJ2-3,CASSVAPLAGTDTQYF,TGTGCCAGCAGCGTAGCTCCCCTAGCGGGAACAGATACGCAGTATTTT
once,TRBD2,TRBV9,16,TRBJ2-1,CASSVAGSGVGNEQFF,TGTGCCAGCAGCGTAGCAGGGAGCGGGGTTGGTAATGAGCAGTTCTTC
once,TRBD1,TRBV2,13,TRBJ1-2,CASRRQGKSGYTF,TGTGCCAGCAGGAGACAGGGAAAGAGCGGCTACACCTTC
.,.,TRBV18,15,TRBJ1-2,CASSPDSGRDYGYTF,TGTGCCAGCTCACCCGACTCAGGGAGAGACTATGGCTACACCTTC
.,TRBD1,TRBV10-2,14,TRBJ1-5,CASKGTGASQPQHF,TGCGCCAGCAAGGGGACAGGGGCTAGTCAGCCCCAGCATTTT
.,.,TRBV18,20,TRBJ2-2,CASSPPSGQFKILNTGELFF,TGTGCCAGCTCACCACCGTCTGGGCAGTTTAAGATATTGAACACCGGGGAGCTGTTTTTT
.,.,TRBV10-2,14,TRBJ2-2,CASSENANYGELFF,TGCGCCAGCAGTGAGAATGCAAACTACGGGGAGCTGTTTTTT
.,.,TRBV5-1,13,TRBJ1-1,CASTLDRNTEAFF,TGCGCCAGCACCCTTGACAGGAACACTGAAGCTTTCTTT
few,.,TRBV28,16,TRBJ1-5,CASSQSAARGNQPQHF,TGTGCCAGCAGTCAGTCGGCGGCCAGGGGCAATCAGCCCCAGCATTTT